This TCR beta chain came from a study of T cell responses to AZD1222 COVID-19 vaccine. The study, taken as a whole, reports: Mostly white British, mostly female donors; authors suggested clonal diversity may be underestimated.

Assay used: immunoSEQ multiplex PCR; TCRdb lists only in-frame clones, some missing. In the table there are under 150,000 clones, around 85% of which are singletons. The CDR3 is made up of 13 amino acids. V lost 2 bases and J lost 3, with 7 bases in between. Per the germline V gene, CDR1 is MNHNS and CDR2 is SASEGT. This clone was detected a few times. Its specificity is not known. The genes are TRBV6-1 and TRBJ1-1; the D gene is possibly TRBD1 (6 bases). The clonotype comes from an adult who received the MenACWY meningococcal vaccine as a control. The specimen was peripheral blood, collected 28 days after the second dose of the MenACWY control vaccine. CDR3 protein: CASSEQGHTEAFF. DNA of the CDR3: TGTGCCAGCAGTGAACAGGGGCACACTGAAGCTTTCTTT.